One and the same sample provided the 25 T cell receptor beta chains below, sequenced in a study of T-cell memory formation after mild COVID-19. TCRdb used MiXCR to reprocess the 5' RACE reads, holding one entry per CDR3 protein. The data contain about 390,000 distinct CDR3 sequences, about a sixth of them singletons. The specimen was PBMCs or a T cell subset sorted from them (not recorded which). These receptors were obtained from a man between 18 and 29 years old who had mild COVID-19 (a few samples of this study predate the infection). Cell type and time point are not known.

The gene calls are TRBV3-1 and TRBJ2-3, with D tentatively TRBD1 (5 bases). V lost 0 bases, J lost 6 bases, and 13 bases lay in between. Germline values: CDR1 LGHDT, CDR2 YNNKEL (reference sequence). The CDR3 is 15 residues long. The CDR3 spells CASSQDLRRVDTQYF. The DNA for the CDR3 is TGTGCCAGCAGCCAAGATTTACGCAGGGTGGATACGCAGTATTTT.

This clonotype came up many times. The rearrangement links TRBV29-1 to TRBJ2-3, with 7 bases aligning to TRBD2. The CDR3 spans 12 residues. V lost 6 bases, J lost 6 bases, and 6 bases stayed unmatched. Looked up from germline, CDR1 is SQVTM and CDR2 is ANQGSEA. DNA for the CDR3: TGCAGCGTGGCGGGAGCCTTGGATACGCAGTATTTT. This encodes CSVAGALDTQYF.

This chain uses TRBV6-5 with TRBJ1-5; 11 bases align to TRBD1. Germline V gene sequence: CDR1 MNHEY, CDR2 SVGAGI. The V segment lost 4 bases and the J segment 1 base; nucleotides outside the gene matches: 6. The CDR3 spans 17 residues. The CDR3 protein is CASSSGQGAGSNQPQHF. The CDR3 DNA is TGTGCCAGCAGTTCTGGACAGGGGGCTGGCAGCAATCAGCCCCAGCATTTT.

At least ten counts were recorded for this clonotype. This chain links TRBV4-3 with TRBJ2-3; the D gene is possibly TRBD2 (5 bases). Germline V gene data show CDR1 as LGHNA and CDR2 as YSLEER. The length of the CDR3 is 13 residues. The ends were cut back, 2 bases at V and 6 bases at J, with 9 bases in the middle. The CDR3 region has the DNA TGCGCCAGCAGCCAATCAAGGGAGGATACGCAGTATTTT. Its translation is CASSQSREDTQYF.

This clonotype was counted between two and nine times. This chain joins TRBV28 and TRBJ2-6; D may be TRBD2 (5 bases). The germline V gene encodes CDR1 MDHEN and CDR2 SYDVKM. The CDR3 totals 15 residues. With 6 bases removed from V and 2 bases from J, the gap between germline ends came to 11 bases. This CDR3 reads CASRGKGAGANVLTF. CDR3 nucleotides: TGTGCCAGCAGAGGAAAGGGAGCTGGGGCCAACGTCCTGACTTTC.

The CDR3 bases are TGCAGTGCTAGAGAACCTAGGGGGGGGACCCAGTACTTC. This codes for CSAREPRGGTQYF. The chain combines TRBV20-1 with TRBJ2-5; D possibly corresponds to TRBD2 (7 bases). V was pared by 0 bases and J by 7 bases, with 12 bases between. The CDR3 contains 13 residues. Looked up from germline, CDR1 is DFQATT and CDR2 is SNEGSKA (reference sequence).

This clonotype was seen a few times. The chain uses TRBV7-2 and TRBJ2-3, with TRBD2 matching over 8 bases. Germline CDR1 is SGHTA and CDR2 is FQGNSA. The length of the CDR3 is 15 residues. The V and J ends lost 5 bases and 4 bases, in that order; junction bases with no gene match: 8. Here the CDR3 DNA reads TGTGCCAGCAGCCCTCCGGGCGGGGGGTCAGATACGCAGTATTTT. It yields the protein CASSPPGGGSDTQYF.

This clonotype was detected a few times. The chain recombines TRBV5-1 with TRBJ2-3; 9 positions agree with TRBD2. This CDR3 has 14 amino acids. CDR1 is SGHRS and CDR2 is YFSETQ in the germline V gene. Trimming took 3 bases from V and 6 from J; bases not matched to a gene: 5. CDR3 sequence (DNA): TGCGCCAGCAGCTCTATAGCGGGGGCCGATACGCAGTATTTT. Its translation is CASSSIAGADTQYF.

This chain links TRBV7-3 with TRBJ2-7; a possible D gene is TRBD1 (6 bases). The CDR3 covers 13 residues. V lost 6 bases and J lost 1, with 10 bases in between. Germline V lookup: CDR1 SGHTA, CDR2 FQGTGA. CDR3 amino acids: CASRIQGSYEQYF. The CDR3 DNA is TGTGCCAGCAGAATCCAGGGGTCCTACGAGCAGTACTTC.

This clonotype was counted between two and nine times. The CDR3: CASSQDASGIGDTQYF. CDR3 in DNA: TGTGCCAGCAGCCAAGATGCCTCAGGAATTGGAGATACGCAGTATTTT. The J gene is TRBJ2-3, the V gene TRBV4-2, with D hard to call. CDR3 length equals 16 residues. Trimming took 0 bases from V and 5 from J, leaving 15 bases between them. CDR1 is LGHNA and CDR2 is YNFKEQ in the germline V gene.

The CDR3 is CAIGQPNTGELFF. CDR3 DNA: TGTGCCATCGGACAACCGAACACCGGGGAGCTGTTTTTT. V is TRBV10-3 and J is TRBJ2-2; TRBD1 is a possible D gene (5 bases). The length of the CDR3 is 13 residues. Per germline, CDR1 ENHRY and CDR2 SYGVKD. The germline V and J ends were trimmed by 8 bases and 0 bases, with 7 bases remaining between them.

This clonotype occurred many times. This chain connects TRBV5-1 to TRBJ1-5; 9 nucleotides match TRBD1. Germline lookup yields CDR1 SGHRS and CDR2 YFSETQ. V was pared by 4 bases and J by 4 bases, with 3 bases of the junction left unmatched. This CDR3 region has 14 residues. CDR3 residues: CASSAGTGNQPQHF. The CDR3 DNA follows: TGCGCCAGCAGCGCCGGGACAGGGAATCAGCCCCAGCATTTT.

This chain links TRBV7-9 with TRBJ2-5; possible D gene TRBD1, 5 bases. Germline V gives CDR1 SEHNR, CDR2 FQNEAQ (reference sequence). This CDR3 is 14 amino acids long. V was pared by 0 bases and J by 5 bases, with 10 bases between. CDR3 bases: TGTGCCAGCAGCTTAGCAGACAGCAGGGAGACCCAGTACTTC. Its translation is CASSLADSRETQYF.

The chain carries TRBV7-9 and TRBJ2-1; 7 positions agree with TRBD1. The CDR3 contains 14 residues. The germline gives CDR1 SEHNR, CDR2 FQNEAQ (reference sequence). With 4 bases clipped from V and 3 bases from J, the junction kept 3 bases outside the gene matches. CDR3 sequence reads: CASSSTGFYNEQFF. CDR3 nucleotides: TGTGCCAGCAGCTCGACAGGGTTCTACAATGAGCAGTTCTTC. Full variable domain (missing parts from reference TRBV7-9 and TRBJ2-1): DTGVSQNPRHKITKRGQNVTFRCDPISEHNRLYWYRQTLGQGPEFLTYFQNEAQLEKSRLLSDRFSAERPKGSFSTLEIQRTEQGDSAMYLCASSSTGFYNEQFFGPGTRLTVL.

The gene calls are TRBV18 and TRBJ1-4, with a tentative D call TRBD1 (5 bases). Germline V lookup: CDR1 KGHSH, CDR2 LQKENI. The CDR3 consists of 15 residues. V was cut by 0 bases and J by 7 bases, with 12 bases left in between. The CDR3 bases are TGTGCCAGCTCACCACCAAGGGGTCCGTCTGAAAAACTGTTTTTT. This translates into CASSPPRGPSEKLFF.

This clonotype was counted a few times. V gene TRBV7-2 combines with J gene TRBJ1-5; tentative D call: TRBD1 (6 bases). Trimming pared 3 bases from V and 6 bases from J, leaving 9 bases between. This CDR3 comprises 13 residues. Germline V lookup: CDR1 SGHTA, CDR2 FQGNSA. CDR3 region: CASSLGASQPQHF. For the CDR3, the DNA is TGTGCCAGCAGCTTGGGGGCCAGTCAGCCCCAGCATTTT.

This clonotype came up a few times. This chain uses TRBV11-3 with TRBJ2-1; perhaps TRBD1 as D (6 bases). Trimming took 1 base from V and 5 from J, leaving 18 bases between them. CDR1 is SGHNT and CDR2 is YENEEA in the germline V gene. The CDR3 runs to 17 residues. CDR3 amino acids: CASSLAEGTSGHNEQFF. The DNA for the CDR3 is TGTGCCAGCAGCTTAGCCGAGGGGACATCCGGGCACAATGAGCAGTTCTTC.

The rearrangement links TRBV9 to TRBJ2-1; possibly TRBD1 for D (5 bases). This CDR3 region has 15 residues. Deletions cut 0 bases from V and 5 bases from J, with 12 bases between. From germline, CDR1 is SGDLS and CDR2 YYNGEE. The CDR3 coding sequence is TGTGCCAGCAGCGTAGTGGGGTGGGGCGACAATGAGCAGTTCTTC. Translating gives CASSVVGWGDNEQFF.

The chain links TRBV27 to TRBJ1-1, with no clear D. The CDR3 length is 16 residues. The ends were cut back, 4 bases at V and 1 base at J, with 16 bases in the middle. The germline gives CDR1 MNHEY, CDR2 SMNVEV (reference sequence). CDR3 DNA sequence: TGTGCCAGCAGTTCCCCATTAGGGCATCGGAACACTGAAGCTTTCTTT. It yields the protein CASSSPLGHRNTEAFF.

The CDR3 coding sequence is TGTGCCAGCTCACCAAACGAGAACACAGGGCGACCGGGAAACACCATATATTTT. Translation gives CASSPNENTGRPGNTIYF. The rearrangement joins TRBV18 to TRBJ1-3, with TRBD1 as a possible D gene (6 bases). Germline V gene data show CDR1 as KGHSH and CDR2 as LQKENI. The length of the CDR3 is 18 residues. V was trimmed by 2 bases and J by 4 bases, leaving 21 bases between them.

V usage is TRBV11-2 and J usage is TRBJ2-3; unclear D gene. The CDR3 runs 13 residues. V lost 11 bases to trimming and J lost 0 bases, with 12 bases between them. CDR1 SGHAT and CDR2 FQNNGV come from the germline V gene. CDR3 sequence: CAGLGTSTDTQYF. CDR3 nucleotides: TGTGCCGGGCTAGGTACTAGCACAGATACGCAGTATTTT.

This clonotype was seen only a few times. The chain is built from TRBV24-1 and TRBJ2-2; 9 bases are shared with TRBD1. Looked up from germline, CDR1 is KGHDR and CDR2 is SFDVKD. Trimming cost V 6 bases and J 1 base; bases outside gene matches: 8. This CDR3 comprises 17 residues. The DNA for the CDR3 is TGTGCCACCAGTCGACTTGGGACAGGGTTGAACACCGGGGAGCTGTTTTTT. It yields the protein CATSRLGTGLNTGELFF.

V usage is TRBV29-1 and J usage is TRBJ2-7, with 9 positions matching TRBD1. The junction had 3 bases not matched to a gene; V was cut back by 6 bases and J by 3 bases. The CDR3 is 12 amino acids. Germline assignment: CDR1 SQVTM and CDR2 ANQGSEA. The CDR3 coding sequence is TGCAGCGTCCAGACAGGGGGCTACGAGCAGTACTTC. Its translation is CSVQTGGYEQYF.

The chain links TRBV4-2 to TRBJ2-5; 8 positions match TRBD1. V shed 3 bases, J shed 2 bases, and the junction held 11 bases outside the gene matches. Germline lookup yields CDR1 LGHNA and CDR2 YNFKEQ. The CDR3 runs to 17 residues. The CDR3 reads CASSHGARQGRQETQYF. CDR3 nucleotides: TGTGCCAGCAGCCATGGGGCGCGACAGGGGAGGCAAGAGACCCAGTACTTC.

The chain has TRBV6-2 or TRBV6-3 and TRBJ2-3; D unclear. This CDR3 has 15 amino acids. The V and J ends lost 0 bases and 2 bases respectively, with 9 bases between them. The germline gives CDR1 MNHEY, CDR2 SVGEGT. Here the CDR3 reads CASSYSIEHTDTQYF. The DNA for the CDR3 is TGTGCCAGCAGTTACTCGATAGAACACACAGATACGCAGTATTTT.